Listed below are T cell receptor beta chains from one sample, sequenced in a study of cytomegalovirus exposure and HLA in healthy donors. Clones were sequenced by immunoSEQ multiplex PCR, and TCRdb holds only the in-frame ones, with some missing. The table lists 90,000 to 130,000 clones, around 61% of them singletons. The sample consisted of PBMCs. The receptors were gathered from a woman in her twenties or thirties in good health and CMV-seronegative. Each CDR3 is given with its conserved first and last residue. The D gene is left open where the match is weak. Some rows have no size entry. The others give once, few or many, or a class for an expanded clone.

j_call,clone_size,d_call,v_call,cdr3_length,cdr3_aa,cdr3_nt
TRBJ2-3,once,TRBD2,TRBV7-3,17,CASSLTGLAGSTDTQYF,TGTGCCAGCAGCTTAACGGGACTAGCGGGAAGCACAGATACGCAGTATTTT
TRBJ2-2,-,-,TRBV6-1,15,CASSDREVGTGELFF,TGTGCCAGCAGTGATCGGGAAGTGGGCACCGGGGAGCTGTTTTTT
TRBJ2-1,few,TRBD2,TRBV14,17,CASSQDGLAGGLSEQFF,TGTGCCAGCAGCCAGGACGGACTAGCGGGAGGGCTGAGTGAGCAGTTCTTC
TRBJ1-1,-,-,TRBV15,17,CATSRAPGERMNTEAFF,TGTGCCACCAGCAGAGCCCCAGGGGAGAGGATGAACACTGAAGCTTTCTTT
TRBJ2-7,-,TRBD1,TRBV9,15,CASSVGQGANYEQYF,TGTGCCAGCAGCGTAGGTCAGGGGGCTAACTACGAGCAGTACTTC
TRBJ2-1,-,TRBD2,TRBV29-1,14,CSVRGLARYNEQFF,TGCAGCGTGAGAGGACTAGCCAGGTACAATGAGCAGTTCTTC
TRBJ2-5,-,TRBD2,TRBV29-1,13,CSVPPGGGETQYF,TGCAGCGTTCCCCCGGGAGGGGGAGAGACCCAGTACTTC
TRBJ1-1,-,TRBD1,TRBV7-9,13,CASSLATGAEAFF,TGTGCCAGCAGCTTAGCCACAGGGGCGGAAGCTTTCTTT
TRBJ1-1,-,TRBD1,TRBV28,14,CASRNRGRDTEAFF,TGTGCCAGCAGAAACAGGGGGCGGGACACTGAAGCTTTCTTC
TRBJ1-2,-,TRBD1,TRBV7-3,15,CASSLDRGPSYGYTF,TGTGCCAGCAGCCTAGACAGGGGGCCGAGTTATGGCTACACCTTC
TRBJ1-1,-,-,TRBV25-1,16,CASRPRGFSMNTEAFF,TGTGCCAGCAGGCCCAGAGGGTTCTCCATGAACACTGAAGCTTTCTTT
TRBJ1-5,-,-,TRBV19,14,CASSMRGMVQPQHF,TGTGCCAGTAGTATGAGAGGGATGGTTCAGCCCCAGCATTTT
TRBJ2-7,-,TRBD1,TRBV10-2,13,CASNPTGTYEQYF,TGCGCCAGCAATCCGACAGGGACCTACGAGCAGTACTTC
TRBJ2-7,-,-,TRBV6-5,15,CASSYSTDSSYEQYF,TGTGCCAGCAGTTACTCGACTGACAGCTCCTACGAGCAGTACTTC
TRBJ2-2,-,-,TRBV7-2,17,CASSLRAGGTNTGEPFF,TGTGCCAGCAGCCTCAGAGCTGGCGGGACGAACACCGGGGAGCCGTTTTTT
TRBJ2-3,-,TRBD2,TRBV7-8,16,CASSTRLAGVTDTQYF,TGTGCCAGCAGCACTCGACTAGCGGGGGTCACAGATACGCAGTATTTT
TRBJ1-2,-,TRBD1,TRBV18,17,CASSPTSDRGINYGYTF,TGTGCCAGCTCCCCTACCTCGGACAGGGGGATTAACTATGGCTACACCTTC
TRBJ1-3,-,-,TRBV28,10,CASSQVSIYF,TGTGCCAGCAGTCAGGTCTCCATATATTTT
TRBJ2-2,-,-,TRBV5-1,15,CASSPGGINTGELFF,TGCGCCAGCTCCCCTGGCGGGATTAACACCGGGGAGCTGTTTTTT
TRBJ2-3,-,-,TRBV7-9,14,CASSFGGYTDTQYF,TGTGCCAGCAGCTTTGGCGGATACACAGATACGCAGTATTTT
TRBJ2-1,-,TRBD2,TRBV28,15,CASSRLAGGPSEQFF,TGTGCCAGCAGTAGACTAGCGGGAGGGCCTAGTGAGCAGTTCTTC
TRBJ2-1,-,-,TRBV5-6,16,CASSLWGFPVYNEQFF,TGTGCCAGCAGCTTGTGGGGCTTCCCTGTTTACAATGAGCAGTTCTTC
TRBJ1-1,few,-,TRBV7-3,17,CASSSGGGGRTNTEAFF,TGTGCCAGCAGCTCCGGGGGGGGCGGGAGGACGAACACTGAAGCTTTCTTT
TRBJ2-1,once,-,TRBV28,15,CASTPGSSGFSEQFF,TGTGCCAGCACCCCAGGGTCCAGTGGATTTAGTGAGCAGTTCTTC
TRBJ1-1,-,-,TRBV7-8,16,CASSHGTPLRDTEAFF,TGTGCCAGCAGCCACGGGACTCCTCTGAGGGACACTGAAGCTTTCTTT
TRBJ2-1,-,TRBD1,TRBV6-1,14,CASNKDRGRNEQFF,TGTGCCAGCAATAAGGACAGGGGTCGGAATGAGCAGTTCTTC
TRBJ2-7,few,-,TRBV5-1,15,CASSLGGGIVYEQYF,TGCGCCAGCAGCTTGGGTGGCGGGATCGTCTACGAGCAGTACTTC
TRBJ2-7,-,-,TRBV6-5,15,CASSYRPGGSYEQYF,TGTGCCAGCAGTTACCGCCCTGGCGGCTCCTACGAGCAGTACTTC
TRBJ2-5,-,-,TRBV10-2,15,CASSESLWLNETQYF,TGCGCCAGCAGTGAGTCGCTTTGGCTCAACGAGACCCAGTACTTC
TRBJ2-1,-,TRBD2,TRBV2,17,CASSLGSSGLSYNEQFF,TGTGCCAGCAGTCTGGGGTCTAGCGGACTCTCCTACAATGAGCAGTTCTTC
TRBJ2-3,once,TRBD2,TRBV2,16,CASTGTSGSSTDTQYF,TGTGCCAGCACCGGGACTAGCGGGAGTAGCACAGATACGCAGTATTTT
TRBJ2-7,-,-,TRBV30,11,CAWSGQGEQYF,TGTGCCTGGAGTGGGCAGGGCGAGCAGTACTTC
TRBJ1-2,-,TRBD1,TRBV10-3,12,CAIGQGGYGYTF,TGTGCCATCGGACAGGGGGGCTATGGCTACACCTTC
TRBJ2-1,-,TRBD2,TRBV27,15,CASSFGLAAYNEQFF,TGTGCCAGCAGTTTTGGGCTAGCGGCCTACAATGAGCAGTTCTTC
TRBJ2-7,few,-,TRBV27,16,CASSSSTGGFAYEQYF,TGTGCCAGCAGTAGCTCGACAGGCGGGTTTGCCTACGAGCAGTACTTC
TRBJ2-1,-,-,TRBV6-1,14,CASSEDPGYNEQFF,TGTGCCAGCAGTGAAGACCCCGGTTACAATGAGCAGTTCTTC
TRBJ2-7,-,TRBD1,TRBV14,14,CASSPPGQGSEQYF,TGTGCCAGCAGCCCCCCGGGACAGGGCAGCGAGCAGTACTTC
TRBJ2-5,once,TRBD1,TRBV5-1,15,CASSPETGGVETQYF,TGCGCCAGCAGCCCGGAGACAGGGGGCGTAGAGACCCAGTACTTC
TRBJ1-3,-,-,TRBV28,15,CASSPWTVSGNTIYF,TGTGCCAGCAGCCCTTGGACAGTTAGTGGAAACACCATATATTTT
TRBJ2-6,few,-,TRBV9,14,CASSYRSGANVLTF,TGTGCCAGCAGCTACAGGTCTGGGGCCAACGTCCTGACTTTC
TRBJ2-1,-,TRBD2,TRBV19,16,CASSTGSGRSYNEQFF,TGTGCCAGTAGTACGGGAAGCGGGAGGTCGTACAATGAGCAGTTCTTC
TRBJ1-5,few,-,TRBV4-3,16,CASSHSHGAARQPQHF,TGCGCCAGCAGCCACTCCCATGGGGCAGCGAGGCAGCCCCAGCATTTT
TRBJ2-7,-,-,TRBV29-1,15,CSAAALGRGFHEQYF,TGCAGCGCCGCGGCCTTGGGCAGGGGCTTCCACGAGCAGTACTTC
TRBJ1-5,-,TRBD1,TRBV10-3,16,CAISESHRGTNQPQHF,TGTGCCATCAGTGAGTCGCACAGGGGGACCAATCAGCCCCAGCATTTT
TRBJ2-2,-,-,TRBV2,12,CASRESGSDPFF,TGTGCCAGCAGAGAAAGCGGGTCAGATCCGTTTTTT